This T cell receptor (beta chain) was documented in a study of CD8+CD57+ T cells in acquired aplastic anemia. Study information: Quantities of DNA derived from sorted CD4+ and CD8+ cells averaged roughly 3 ug.

Investigators profiled TCR beta VDJ and CDR3 from genomic DNA template. Each CDR3 protein gets one entry after TCRdb re-called the reads with MiXCR. The table has 150,000 to 180,000 distinct CDR3 sequences, 40% to 65% seen once. A note on this clonotype: Antigen: not known. Lacking the conserved final phenylalanine or tryptophan, this CDR3 likely reflects a read error.

Study findings and constraints: Patients shared just under 30 CD8+ CDR3 sequences with controls. In CD8+ cells, Simpson's diversity showed no significant difference between patients and controls.

The authors sequenced patients whose flow cytometry had shown CD8+CD57+ cell expansion. Each patient had severe acquired aplastic anemia. J lost 2 bases, V lost 7 bases, and 8 bases had no gene match. Per germline, CDR1 ENHRY and CDR2 SYGVKD. The CDR3 has 14 residues. This rearrangement joins TRBV10-3 to TRBJ2-7, with 7 bases fitting TRBD1. This TCR was recovered from a human donor with aplastic anemia. The sequencing input was sorted CD4+, CD8+, or CD8+CD57+ T cells (not recorded which) from PBMCs. The CDR3 coding sequence is TGTGCCATCATGGGACAGTGGAGAACCTACGAGCAGTACCTC. It yields the protein CAIMGQWRTYEQYL.